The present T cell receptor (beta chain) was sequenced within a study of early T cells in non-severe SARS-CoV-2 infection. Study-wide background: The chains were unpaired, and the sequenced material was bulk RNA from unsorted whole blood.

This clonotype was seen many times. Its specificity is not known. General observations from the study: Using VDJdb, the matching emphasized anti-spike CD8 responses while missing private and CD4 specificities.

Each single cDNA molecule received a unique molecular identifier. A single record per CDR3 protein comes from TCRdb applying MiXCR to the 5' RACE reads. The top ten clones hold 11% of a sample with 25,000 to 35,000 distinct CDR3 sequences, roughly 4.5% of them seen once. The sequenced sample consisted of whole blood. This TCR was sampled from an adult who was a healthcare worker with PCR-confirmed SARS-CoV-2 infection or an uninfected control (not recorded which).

CDR3 in DNA: TGCGCCAGCAGCCAAGATTCGCGACAGGGGTCCCCGAACACTGAAGCTTTCTTT. This codes for CASSQDSRQGSPNTEAFF. The gene calls are TRBV4-1 and TRBJ1-1; 8 nucleotides line up with TRBD1. V trimming: 0 bases; J trimming: 1 base; junction bases outside the gene matches: 10. CDR1 is MGHRA and CDR2 is YSYEKL in the germline V gene. The CDR3 consists of 18 residues.